The next 20 T cell receptor beta chains were all read from a single sample in a study of radiotherapy plus CTLA-4 blockade in lung cancer. Repertoires were generated with immunoSEQ multiplex PCR, while TCRdb's copy carries only in-frame clones and drops some. The top ten clones hold roughly an eighth of a sample with about 84,000 clones, 55% to 75% of them seen once. Sequencing used peripheral blood, obtained from a patient treated with radiotherapy plus ipilimumab. Source of these receptors: a human donor with non-small cell lung cancer that progressed on radiotherapy plus ipilimumab.

The chain couples TRBV19 to TRBJ1-1; D unclear. V gave up 1 base and J gave up 2 bases, with 8 bases separating them. Germline V gene data show CDR1 as LNHDA and CDR2 as SQIVND (reference sequence). This CDR3 spans 14 amino acids. In nucleotides, the CDR3 is TGTGCCAGTAGTATAGTTTCCCCAAACACTGAAGCTTTCTTT. It encodes CASSIVSPNTEAFF.

The rearrangement links TRBV5-6 to TRBJ2-6, with D perhaps being TRBD1 or TRBD2 (6 bases each). The CDR3 totals 14 residues. Germline CDR1 and CDR2: SGHDT and YYEEEE. V lost 6 bases to trimming and J lost 1 base, with 8 bases between them. CDR3 nucleotides: TGTGCCAGCACGGGGGCGTCTGGGGCCAACGTCCTGACTTTC. It is translated as CASTGASGANVLTF.

This clone occurred a few times. The chain links TRBV6-1 to TRBJ1-5; D is undetermined. This CDR3 is 14 amino acids long. V dropped 5 bases and J dropped 3 bases, with 11 bases sitting between them. The V gene's germline CDR1 is MNHNS and CDR2 SASEGT. In nucleotides, the CDR3 is TGTGCCAGCAGTCTCGACCGCTACAATCAGCCCCAGCATTTT. The encoded protein is CASSLDRYNQPQHF.

The chain joins TRBV6-5 to TRBJ1-1; D is undetermined. Trimming took 6 bases from V and 6 from J, leaving 8 bases between them. The CDR3 runs 11 residues. CDR1 is MNHEY and CDR2 is SVGAGI in the germline V gene. The CDR3 coding sequence is TGTGCCAGCAGATGGGAGTCTGAAGCTTTCTTT. It codes for CASRWESEAFF.

The V gene is TRBV5-1, the J gene TRBJ2-1; 8 positions match TRBD1. J lost 12 bases, V lost 5 bases, and 13 bases had no gene match. Germline V gives CDR1 SGHRS, CDR2 YFSETQ. The CDR3 is 14 residues long. This chain's CDR3 is CASSYAGGEGGQFF. As DNA, the CDR3 is TGCGCCAGCAGTTATGCAGGGGGCGAAGGGGGGCAGTTCTTC.

The V and J genes are TRBV27 and TRBJ2-7, with TRBD2 identical over 8 bases. From germline, CDR1 is MNHEY and CDR2 SMNVEV (reference sequence). The J segment lost 0 bases and the V segment lost 6 bases, leaving 13 bases of the junction unmatched. The CDR3 consists of 17 residues. DNA for the CDR3: TGTGCCAGCAGCCCGGGGTTGGGGCTAGCGGGCTCCTACGAGCAGTACTTC. Residues: CASSPGLGLAGSYEQYF.

The CDR3 bases are TGTGCCAGCAGCCAGGCGGGCACCGGGGAGCTGTTTTTT. The encoded protein is CASSQAGTGELFF. The rearrangement links TRBV4-2 to TRBJ2-2; TRBD2 might be the D (5 bases). The CDR3 spans 13 residues. Germline V gene data show CDR1 as LGHNA and CDR2 as YNFKEQ. The V and J ends lost 3 bases and 4 bases respectively, with 6 bases between them.

J is TRBJ1-2 and V is TRBV6-1, with a weak D call TRBD1 (6 bases). The CDR3 spans 17 residues. V lost 0 bases to trimming and J lost 8 bases, with 22 bases between them. The germline gives CDR1 MNHNS, CDR2 SASEGT. This CDR3 reads CASSEAKRGLQGRGYTF. CDR3 bases: TGTGCCAGCAGTGAAGCTAAACGGGGGCTGCAGGGCCGCGGCTACACCTTC.

This clone was picked up one time. The DNA for the CDR3 is TGTGCCAGCGCGGGGCGAACTAACAATGAGCAGTTCTTC. Translating gives CASAGRTNNEQFF. The rearrangement uses TRBV5-6 and TRBJ2-1; the D gene is possibly TRBD2 (6 bases). The V gene's germline CDR1 is SGHDT and CDR2 YYEEEE. The ends were cut back, 7 bases at V and 5 bases at J, with 13 bases in the middle. There are 13 residues in the CDR3.

The V call is TRBV4-3, the J call TRBJ1-2, with D unclear. The V and J ends lost 1 base and 1 base respectively, with 4 bases between them. The CDR3 extends over 13 amino acids. The germline V gene has CDR1 LGHNA and CDR2 YSLEER. The CDR3 loop reads CASSQGLNYGYTF. CDR3 bases: TGCGCCAGCAGCCAAGGACTTAACTATGGCTACACCTTC.

The chain carries TRBV19 and TRBJ1-1, with D hard to call. There are 13 residues in the CDR3. CDR1 and CDR2 from the germline V gene are LNHDA and SQIVND (reference sequence). The germline V and J ends were trimmed by 5 bases and 2 bases, with 9 bases remaining between them. The CDR3 loop is CASSLGLNTEAFF. The CDR3 region has the DNA TGTGCCAGTAGTTTAGGCCTCAACACTGAAGCTTTCTTT.

This clone was seen more than once but under ten times. The chain combines TRBV7-7 with TRBJ2-7, with TRBD1 matching 12 bases. The CDR3 totals 12 residues. The germline gives CDR1 SSHAT, CDR2 FNYEAQ (reference sequence). The CDR3 DNA reads TGTGCTAGCGGGACAGGGGGCGGCGAGCAGTACTTC. It yields the protein CASGTGGGEQYF.

The V call is TRBV6-5, the J call TRBJ2-7; 8 bases are a match to TRBD2. The CDR3 consists of 14 residues. CDR1 and CDR2 from the germline V gene are MNHEY and SVGAGI. Trimming at V came to 4 bases and at J to 7 bases, leaving 9 bases not matched to a gene. The CDR3 sequence is CASSSSGLAPEQYF. In DNA, the CDR3 is TGTGCCAGCAGTTCTTCCGGACTAGCCCCGGAGCAGTACTTC.

This clone was seen repeatedly, ten times or more. The chain couples TRBV18 to TRBJ2-6; the match to TRBD1 covers 9 bases. Germline V CDR1 and CDR2: KGHSH, LQKENI. CDR3 length equals 18 residues. With 3 bases clipped from V and 0 bases from J, the junction kept 6 bases outside the gene matches. In nucleotides, the CDR3 is TGTGCCAGCTCACCTACCGGGACAGGGACCTCTGGGGCCAACGTCCTGACTTTC. Encoded protein: CASSPTGTGTSGANVLTF.

This chain links TRBV9 with TRBJ2-2; D not certain. Germline V gene sequence: CDR1 SGDLS, CDR2 YYNGEE. V lost 4 bases and J lost 2, with 9 bases in between. CDR3 size: 14 residues. CDR3 DNA sequence: TGTGCCAGCAGCCTTAGTAGTAACACCGGGGAGCTGTTTTTT. It is translated as CASSLSSNTGELFF.

The CDR3 sequence is CASSFGQHTGELFF. CDR3 coding DNA: TGTGCCAGCAGTTTCGGACAGCACACCGGGGAGCTGTTTTTT. The J gene is TRBJ2-2, the V gene TRBV27, with D maybe TRBD1 (6 bases). The CDR3 has 14 amino acids. In germline, CDR1 is MNHEY, CDR2 SMNVEV (reference sequence). The V end was cut by 3 bases, the J end by 3 bases, with 8 bases between.

V gene TRBV7-2 combines with J gene TRBJ2-1; D ambiguous. This CDR3 has 15 residues. With 4 bases removed from V and 15 bases from J, the gap between germline ends came to 25 bases. CDR1 and CDR2 from the germline V gene are SGHTA and FQGNSA. CDR3 sequence: CASSSLSRPDLEAFF. Here the CDR3 DNA reads TGTGCCAGCAGCTCTTTGTCTAGACCCGACCTAGAGGCGTTCTTC.

V usage is TRBV19 and J usage is TRBJ2-1, with 10 bases identical to TRBD1. V lost 5 bases and J lost 8; bases outside the gene matches: 6. The CDR3 totals 14 residues. The germline V gene has CDR1 LNHDA and CDR2 SQIVND (reference sequence). CDR3 sequence: CASSLTGGVDEQFF. CDR3 coding DNA: TGTGCCAGTAGTCTGACAGGGGGCGTAGATGAGCAGTTCTTC.

The rearrangement joins TRBV7-9 to TRBJ1-1; the match to TRBD1 covers 10 bases. CDR1 and CDR2 from the germline V gene are SEHNR and FQNEAQ (reference sequence). This CDR3 region has 14 residues. The J segment lost 5 bases and the V segment lost 5 bases, leaving 5 bases of the junction unmatched. The CDR3 loop reads CASSPPGQGTEAFF. In DNA, the CDR3 is TGTGCCAGCAGCCCCCCGGGACAGGGGACTGAAGCTTTCTTT.

This clone was seen ten or more times. The chain employs TRBV28 and TRBJ2-2; D gene unclear. Trimming shortened V by 5 bases and J by 0 bases, and 10 bases separated the two germline ends. The length of the CDR3 is 15 residues. Germline-derived CDR1 and CDR2 are MDHEN and SYDVKM. As DNA, the CDR3 is TGTGCCAGCAGTCCCCCGACGGCGAACACCGGGGAGCTGTTTTTT. It translates to CASSPPTANTGELFF.